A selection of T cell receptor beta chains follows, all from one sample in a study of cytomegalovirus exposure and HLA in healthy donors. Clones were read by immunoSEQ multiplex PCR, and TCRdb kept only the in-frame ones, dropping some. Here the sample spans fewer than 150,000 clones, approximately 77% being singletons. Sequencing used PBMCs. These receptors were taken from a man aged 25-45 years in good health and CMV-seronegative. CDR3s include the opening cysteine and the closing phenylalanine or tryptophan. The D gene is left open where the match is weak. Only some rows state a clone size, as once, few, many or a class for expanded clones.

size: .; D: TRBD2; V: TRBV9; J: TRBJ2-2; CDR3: CASSVGLAGVSGELFF; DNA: TGTGCCAGCAGCGTGGGCCTAGCGGGAGTCAGCGGGGAGCTGTTTTTT
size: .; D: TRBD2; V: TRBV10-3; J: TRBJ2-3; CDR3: CAISGIAGGGATDTQYF; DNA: TGTGCCATCAGCGGGATAGCGGGAGGTGGGGCCACAGATACGCAGTATTTT
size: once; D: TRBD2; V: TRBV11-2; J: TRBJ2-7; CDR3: CASSPRKGLAGAYEQYF; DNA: TGTGCCAGCAGCCCGAGAAAAGGACTAGCGGGGGCCTACGAGCAGTACTTC
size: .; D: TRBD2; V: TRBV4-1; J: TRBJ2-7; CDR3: CASSQGGLAGGVSYEQYF; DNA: TGCGCCAGCAGCCAAGGAGGACTAGCGGGAGGCGTCTCCTACGAGCAGTACTTC
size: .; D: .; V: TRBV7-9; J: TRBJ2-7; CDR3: CASSLISAYEQYF; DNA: TGTGCCAGCAGCTTAATCTCTGCCTACGAGCAGTACTTC
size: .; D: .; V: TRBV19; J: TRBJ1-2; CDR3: CASSPQGGVYGYTF; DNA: TGTGCCAGTAGCCCACAGGGTGGGGTATATGGCTACACCTTC
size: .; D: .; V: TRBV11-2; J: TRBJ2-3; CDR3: CASSSLTKSTDTQYF; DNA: TGTGCCAGCAGCTCCCTTACAAAATCCACAGATACGCAGTATTTT
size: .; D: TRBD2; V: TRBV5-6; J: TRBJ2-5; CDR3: CASSLGSSGVGETQYF; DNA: TGTGCCAGCAGCTTGGGTTCCAGCGGGGTAGGTGAGACCCAGTACTTC
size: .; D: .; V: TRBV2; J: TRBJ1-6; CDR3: CASSDEEQPLHF; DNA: TGTGCCAGCAGTGACGAGGAGCAGCCCCTCCACTTT
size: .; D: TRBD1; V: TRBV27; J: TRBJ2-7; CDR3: CAIGTDYYGEQYF; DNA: TGTGCCATCGGGACAGACTACTACGGAGAGCAGTACTTC
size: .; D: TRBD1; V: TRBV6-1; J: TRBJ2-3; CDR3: CASSPGTASTDTQYF; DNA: TGTGCCAGCAGCCCCGGGACAGCTAGCACAGATACGCAGTATTTT
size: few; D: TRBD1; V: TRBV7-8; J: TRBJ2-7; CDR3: CASSLQGTGEYEQYF; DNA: TGTGCCAGCAGCTTACAAGGGACAGGGGAGTACGAGCAGTACTTC
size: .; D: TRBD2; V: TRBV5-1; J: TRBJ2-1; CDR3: CASSPVGTSVYNEQFF; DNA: TGCGCCAGCAGCCCAGTCGGGACTAGCGTCTACAATGAGCAGTTCTTC
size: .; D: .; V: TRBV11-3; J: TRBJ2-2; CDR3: CASSLHGSVSGGELFF; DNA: TGTGCCAGCAGCTTACACGGGAGTGTATCTGGGGGGGAGCTGTTTTTT
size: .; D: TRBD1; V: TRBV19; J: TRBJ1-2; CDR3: CASSRWDSIISGYTF; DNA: TGTGCCAGTAGTCGATGGGACAGTATAATCTCCGGCTACACCTTC
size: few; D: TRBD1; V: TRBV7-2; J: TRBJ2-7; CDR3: CASSRTGGVFEQYF; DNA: TGTGCCAGCAGCCGTACAGGGGGCGTTTTCGAGCAGTACTTC
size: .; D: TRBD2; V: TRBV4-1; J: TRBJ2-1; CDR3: CASSQTSGHNEQFF; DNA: TGCGCCAGCAGCCAAACTAGCGGTCACAATGAGCAGTTCTTC
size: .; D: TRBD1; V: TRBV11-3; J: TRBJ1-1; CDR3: CASSPGQGRYTEAFF; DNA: TGTGCCAGCAGCCCCGGACAGGGGAGGTACACTGAAGCTTTCTTT
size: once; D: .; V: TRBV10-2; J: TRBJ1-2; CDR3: CARTDGINYGYTF; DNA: TGCGCCAGGACGGACGGGATAAACTATGGCTACACCTTC
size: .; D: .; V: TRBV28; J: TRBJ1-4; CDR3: CASISNEKLFF; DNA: TGTGCCAGCATCTCGAATGAAAAACTGTTTTTT
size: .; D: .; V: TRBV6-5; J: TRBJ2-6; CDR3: CASSYKGKGGANVLTF; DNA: TGTGCCAGCAGTTATAAGGGGAAAGGTGGGGCCAACGTCCTGACTTTC
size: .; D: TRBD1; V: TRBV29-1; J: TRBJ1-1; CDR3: CSVGTGYQNTEAFF; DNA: TGCAGCGTAGGGACAGGGTACCAGAACACTGAAGCTTTCTTT
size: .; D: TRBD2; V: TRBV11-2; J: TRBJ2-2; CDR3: CASSQLAGTNTGELFF; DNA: TGTGCCAGCAGCCAACTAGCGGGTACGAACACCGGGGAGCTGTTTTTT
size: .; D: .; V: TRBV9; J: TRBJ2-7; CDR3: CASSADVGSSYEQYF; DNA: TGTGCCAGCAGCGCGGACGTGGGGAGCTCCTACGAGCAGTACTTC
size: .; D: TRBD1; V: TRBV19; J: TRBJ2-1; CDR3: CASSIIQTGGNEQFF; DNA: TGTGCCAGTAGTATAATTCAGACAGGGGGCAATGAGCAGTTCTTC
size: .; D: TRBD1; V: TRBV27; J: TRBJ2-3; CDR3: CASSLDRVPDTQYF; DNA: TGTGCCAGCAGTTTAGACAGGGTCCCAGATACGCAGTATTTT
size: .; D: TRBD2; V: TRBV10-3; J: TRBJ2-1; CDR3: CAISERGLAAYNEQFF; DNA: TGTGCCATCAGTGAGAGGGGTCTAGCGGCCTACAATGAGCAGTTCTTC
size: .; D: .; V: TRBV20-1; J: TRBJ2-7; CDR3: CSARGLYEQYF; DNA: TGCAGTGCTAGGGGCCTCTACGAGCAGTACTTC
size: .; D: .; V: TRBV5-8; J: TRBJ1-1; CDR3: CASTPEGVGTEAFF; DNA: TGTGCCAGCACCCCAGAGGGGGTGGGCACTGAAGCTTTCTTT
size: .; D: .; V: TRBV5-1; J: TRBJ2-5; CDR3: CASRLRGTQYF; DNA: TGCGCCAGCAGATTGCGGGGGACCCAGTACTTC
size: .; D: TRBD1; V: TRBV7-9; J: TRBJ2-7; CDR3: CASSSWTGKSYEQYF; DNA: TGTGCCAGCAGCTCATGGACAGGGAAGTCCTACGAGCAGTACTTC
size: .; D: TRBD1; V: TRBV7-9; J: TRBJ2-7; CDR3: CASSLYPEGGTGSYEQYF; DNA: TGTGCCAGCAGCTTATACCCCGAAGGGGGGACAGGCTCCTACGAGCAGTACTTC
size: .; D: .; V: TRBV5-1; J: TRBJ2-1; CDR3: CASSSQGREQFF; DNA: TGCGCCAGCAGCTCACAGGGGAGGGAGCAGTTCTTC
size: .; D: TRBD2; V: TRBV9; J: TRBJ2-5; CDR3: CASSGAGGASGTQYF; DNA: TGTGCCAGCAGTGGAGCGGGAGGGGCCAGTGGGACCCAGTACTTC
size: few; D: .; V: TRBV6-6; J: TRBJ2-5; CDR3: CASSYSRDSPQETQYF; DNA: TGTGCCAGCAGTTACTCGAGGGACTCGCCCCAGGAGACCCAGTACTTC
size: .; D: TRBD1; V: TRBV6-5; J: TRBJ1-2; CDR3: CASSYSIGGNTYGYTF; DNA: TGTGCCAGCAGTTACTCGATAGGGGGCAATACCTATGGCTACACCTTC
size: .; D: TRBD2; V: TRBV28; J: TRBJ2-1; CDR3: CASRVGGLASYNEQFF; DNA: TGTGCCAGCAGAGTTGGGGGACTAGCGAGCTACAATGAGCAGTTCTTC
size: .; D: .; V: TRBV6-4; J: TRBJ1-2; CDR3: CASRSSRF; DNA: TGTGCCAGCAGGTCGAGTCGCTTC
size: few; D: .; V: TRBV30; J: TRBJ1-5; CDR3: CAWTGAPNQPQHF; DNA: TGTGCCTGGACAGGGGCCCCCAATCAGCCCCAGCATTTT
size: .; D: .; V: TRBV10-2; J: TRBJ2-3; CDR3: CASSDSGSTDTQYF; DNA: TGCGCCAGCAGTGATAGCGGTAGCACAGATACGCAGTATTTT